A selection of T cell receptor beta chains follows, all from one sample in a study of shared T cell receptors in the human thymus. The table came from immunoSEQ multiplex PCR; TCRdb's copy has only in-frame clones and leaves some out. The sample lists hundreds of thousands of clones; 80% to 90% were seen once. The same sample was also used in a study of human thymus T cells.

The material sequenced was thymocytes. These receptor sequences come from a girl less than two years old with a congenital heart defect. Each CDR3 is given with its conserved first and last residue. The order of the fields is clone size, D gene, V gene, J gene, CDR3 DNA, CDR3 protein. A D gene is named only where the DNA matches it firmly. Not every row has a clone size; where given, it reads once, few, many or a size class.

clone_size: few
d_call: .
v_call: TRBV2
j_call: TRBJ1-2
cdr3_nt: TGTGCCAGCAGCGATAGGACAGCCCTTCAAAACTTTTTTGGCTACACCTTC
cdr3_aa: CASSDRTALQNFFGYTF

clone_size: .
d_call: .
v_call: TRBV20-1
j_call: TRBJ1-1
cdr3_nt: TGCAGCTCCCCCCTCGGGGTTGTAGCTTTCTTT
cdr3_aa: CSSPLGVVAFF

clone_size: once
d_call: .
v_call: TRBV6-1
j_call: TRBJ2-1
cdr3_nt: TGTGCCAGCAGTGCAAGACAGCCCCCGTTCTTC
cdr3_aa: CASSARQPPFF

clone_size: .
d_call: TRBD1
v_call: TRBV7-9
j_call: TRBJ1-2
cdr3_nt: TGTGCCAGCAGCTTCCGGGACAGCCTCACCTATGGCTACACCTTC
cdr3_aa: CASSFRDSLTYGYTF

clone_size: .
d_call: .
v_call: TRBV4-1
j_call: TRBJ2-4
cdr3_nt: TGCGCCAGCAGCCAAGATCCCCCAAATCGCGGGGAGATTCAGTACTTC
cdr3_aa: CASSQDPPNRGEIQYF

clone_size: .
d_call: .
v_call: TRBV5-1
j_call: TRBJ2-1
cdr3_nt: TGCGCCAGCAGCTTGGCCCCGAGTGGGAGTCATGGTATAGGCGGCTCCTACAATGAGCAGTTCTTC
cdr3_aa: CASSLAPSGSHGIGGSYNEQFF

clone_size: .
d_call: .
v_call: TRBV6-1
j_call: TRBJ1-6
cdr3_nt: TGTGCCACTACCTACCCGGGGAAGGGTGATTCACCCCTCCACTTT
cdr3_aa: CATTYPGKGDSPLHF

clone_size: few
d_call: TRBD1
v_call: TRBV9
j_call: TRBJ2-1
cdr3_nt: TGTGCCAGCAGCGTAGAGGACAGGGCTTCCTACAATGAGCAGTTCTTC
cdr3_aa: CASSVEDRASYNEQFF

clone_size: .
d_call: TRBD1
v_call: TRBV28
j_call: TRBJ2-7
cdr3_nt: TGTGCCAGCAGCTTCGACGGGGACAGGGAAACTGGTCAGTACTTC
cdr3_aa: CASSFDGDRETGQYF

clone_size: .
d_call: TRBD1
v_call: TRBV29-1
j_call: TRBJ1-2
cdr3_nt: TGCAGCGTGAAACCGGGACAGGATAACTATGGCTACACCTTC
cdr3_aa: CSVKPGQDNYGYTF

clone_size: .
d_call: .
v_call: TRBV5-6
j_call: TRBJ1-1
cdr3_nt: TGTGCCAGCAGCCATAGGAAGCAGGGGATGAACACTGAAGCTTTCTTT
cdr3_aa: CASSHRKQGMNTEAFF

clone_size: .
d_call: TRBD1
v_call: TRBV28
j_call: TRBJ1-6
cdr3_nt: TGTGCCAGCAGGAAATCATCTACAGGGGAAACATATAATTCACCCCTCCACTTT
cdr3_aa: CASRKSSTGETYNSPLHF

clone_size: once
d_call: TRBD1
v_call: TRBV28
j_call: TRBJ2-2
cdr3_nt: TGTGCCAGCAGGCCGCCCATAGGGACAGGGGCAGAATACACCGGGGAGCTGTTTTTT
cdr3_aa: CASRPPIGTGAEYTGELFF

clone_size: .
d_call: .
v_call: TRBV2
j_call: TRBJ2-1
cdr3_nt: TGTGCCAGCAGTGATTCTGACAGGAGCATCTACAATGAGCAGTTCTTC
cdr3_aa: CASSDSDRSIYNEQFF

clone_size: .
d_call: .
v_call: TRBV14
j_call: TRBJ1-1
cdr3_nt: TGTGCCAGCAGCCAAGACCCTCCTGGAAGCGGAGGGAAGCCTGAAGCTTTCTTT
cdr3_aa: CASSQDPPGSGGKPEAFF

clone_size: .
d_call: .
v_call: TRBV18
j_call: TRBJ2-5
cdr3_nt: TGTGCCAGCTCACAACGGGGTCGGCAAGAGACCCAGTACTTC
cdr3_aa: CASSQRGRQETQYF

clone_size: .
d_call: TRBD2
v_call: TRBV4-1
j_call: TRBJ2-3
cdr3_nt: TGCGCCAGCAGCCAAACCCAAGGTAGCGGGGTAGATACGCAGTATTTT
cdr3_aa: CASSQTQGSGVDTQYF

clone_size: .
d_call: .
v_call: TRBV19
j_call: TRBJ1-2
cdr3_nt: TGTGCCAGTAGTATCAAAAATCCTGGCGGGAGCGGGGGCTGTGGCTACACCTTC
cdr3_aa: CASSIKNPGGSGGCGYTF

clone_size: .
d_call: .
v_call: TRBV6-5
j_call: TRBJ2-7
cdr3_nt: TGTGCCAGCAGTCCCCCCCACAGGTTACACTACGAGCAGTACTTC
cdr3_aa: CASSPPHRLHYEQYF

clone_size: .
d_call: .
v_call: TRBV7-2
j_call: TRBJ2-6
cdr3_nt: TGTGCCAGCAGCCTCGATGGCCTTTTCCTGACTTTC
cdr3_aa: CASSLDGLFLTF

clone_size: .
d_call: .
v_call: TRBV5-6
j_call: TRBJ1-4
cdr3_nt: TGTGCCAGCAGCCAGGGGCAGTTCTGTGAAAAACTGTTTTTT
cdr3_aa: CASSQGQFCEKLFF

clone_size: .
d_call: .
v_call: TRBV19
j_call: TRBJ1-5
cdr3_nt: TGTGCCAGTAGGGACAAAGGGGAGCAGGGGAATCAGCCCCAGCATTTT
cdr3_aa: CASRDKGEQGNQPQHF

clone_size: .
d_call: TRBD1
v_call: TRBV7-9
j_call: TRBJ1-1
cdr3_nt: TGTGCCAGCAGCTTAGAGGAGCAGGGGGCTAATGAAGCTTTCTTT
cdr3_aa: CASSLEEQGANEAFF

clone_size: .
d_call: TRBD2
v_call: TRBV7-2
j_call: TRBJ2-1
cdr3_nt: TGTGCCAGCAGCCCTAGGACTAGCGGTAAATACAATGAGCAGTTCTTC
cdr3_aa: CASSPRTSGKYNEQFF

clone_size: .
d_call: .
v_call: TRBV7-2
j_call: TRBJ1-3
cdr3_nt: TGTGCCAGCAGCTTAAGGGTCGGTCAGGGGTTGTCTGGAAACACCATATATTTT
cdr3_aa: CASSLRVGQGLSGNTIYF

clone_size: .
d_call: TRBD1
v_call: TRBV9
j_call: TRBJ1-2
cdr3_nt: TGTGCCAGCAGCGTATGGGCCACCCCGGGACAGCTCTATGGCTACACCTTC
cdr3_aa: CASSVWATPGQLYGYTF